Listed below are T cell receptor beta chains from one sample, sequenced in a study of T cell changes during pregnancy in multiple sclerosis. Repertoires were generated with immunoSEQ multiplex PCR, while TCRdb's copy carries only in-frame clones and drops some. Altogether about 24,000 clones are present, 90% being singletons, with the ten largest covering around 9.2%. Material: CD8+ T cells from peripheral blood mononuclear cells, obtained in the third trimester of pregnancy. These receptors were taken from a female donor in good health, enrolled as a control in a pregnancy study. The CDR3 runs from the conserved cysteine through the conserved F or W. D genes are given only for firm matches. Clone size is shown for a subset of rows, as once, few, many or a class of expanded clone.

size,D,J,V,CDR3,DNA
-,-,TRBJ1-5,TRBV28,CASSFRGLGNQPQHF,TGTGCCAGCAGTTTTCGAGGATTGGGCAATCAGCCCCAGCATTTT
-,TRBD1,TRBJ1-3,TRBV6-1,CASSESRDRVAGNTIYF,TGTGCCAGCAGTGAAAGCCGGGACAGGGTGGCCGGAAACACCATATATTTT
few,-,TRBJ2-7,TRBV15,CATSRDRESSYEQYF,TGTGCCACCAGCAGAGATCGGGAGAGCTCCTACGAGCAGTACTTC
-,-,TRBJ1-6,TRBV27,CASSPGTSANSPLHF,TGTGCCAGCAGTCCTGGGACATCCGCCAATTCACCCCTCCACTTT
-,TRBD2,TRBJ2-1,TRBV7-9,CASRPLAGGPVEQFF,TGTGCCAGCAGACCACTAGCGGGAGGGCCTGTTGAGCAGTTCTTC
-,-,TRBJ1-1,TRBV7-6,CATSDRENTEAFF,TGTGCCACCTCAGATCGGGAGAACACTGAAGCTTTCTTT
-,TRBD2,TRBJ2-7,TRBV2,CASRTTSGRLFEQYF,TGTGCCAGCAGAACCACTAGCGGGAGACTCTTCGAGCAGTACTTC
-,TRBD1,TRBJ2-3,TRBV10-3,CAITPKTGGYTDTQYF,TGTGCCATCACCCCAAAGACAGGGGGATACACAGATACGCAGTATTTT
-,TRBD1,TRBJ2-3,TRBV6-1,CASSERTGGIDTQYF,TGTGCCAGCAGTGAAAGGACAGGGGGCATAGATACGCAGTATTTT
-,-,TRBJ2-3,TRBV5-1,CASSPAGGADTQYF,TGCGCCAGCAGCCCGGCGGGCGGCGCAGATACGCAGTATTTT
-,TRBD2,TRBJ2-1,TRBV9,CASSVALAGGPLNEQFF,TGTGCCAGCAGCGTGGCCCTAGCGGGGGGCCCCCTGAATGAGCAGTTCTTC
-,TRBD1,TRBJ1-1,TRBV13,CASRWKGARNTEAFF,TGTGCCAGCAGATGGAAGGGGGCGCGGAACACTGAAGCTTTCTTT
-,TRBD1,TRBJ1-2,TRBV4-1,CASSQGSSGGLHFGYTF,TGCGCCAGCAGCCAGGGCTCCTCAGGGGGATTACATTTTGGCTACACCTTC
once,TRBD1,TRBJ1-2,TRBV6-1,CASSEYRTGGYGYTF,TGTGCCAGCAGTGAATATCGGACAGGGGGCTATGGCTACACCTTC